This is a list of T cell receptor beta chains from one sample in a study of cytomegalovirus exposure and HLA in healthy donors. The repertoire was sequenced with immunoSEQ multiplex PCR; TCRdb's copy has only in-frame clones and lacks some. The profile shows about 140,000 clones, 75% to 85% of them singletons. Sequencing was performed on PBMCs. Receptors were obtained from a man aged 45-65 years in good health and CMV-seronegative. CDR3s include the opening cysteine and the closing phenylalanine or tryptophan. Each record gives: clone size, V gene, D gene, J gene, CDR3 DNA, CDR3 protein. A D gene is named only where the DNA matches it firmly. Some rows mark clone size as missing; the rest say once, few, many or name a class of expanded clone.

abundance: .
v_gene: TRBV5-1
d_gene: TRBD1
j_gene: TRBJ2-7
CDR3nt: TGCGCCAGCAGCTTAGGGACAGGGAAATCTAACGAGCAGTACTTC
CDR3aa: CASSLGTGKSNEQYF

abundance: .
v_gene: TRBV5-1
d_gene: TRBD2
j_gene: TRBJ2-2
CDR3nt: TGCGCCAGCAGCTTGTCGGGGGGGCACACCGGGGAGCTGTTTTTT
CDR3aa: CASSLSGGHTGELFF

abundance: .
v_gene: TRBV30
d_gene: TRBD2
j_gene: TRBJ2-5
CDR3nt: TGTGCCTGCCAATCCGGGGGGGCCCGGGAGACCCAGTACTTC
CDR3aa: CACQSGGARETQYF

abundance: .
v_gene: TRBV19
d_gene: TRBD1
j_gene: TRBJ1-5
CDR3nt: TGTGCCAGTAGTATTGGGACAGGGCACCAGCCCCAGCATTTT
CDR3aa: CASSIGTGHQPQHF

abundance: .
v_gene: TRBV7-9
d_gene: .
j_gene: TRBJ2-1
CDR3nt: TGTGCCAGCAGCTCCCCACAAGGCAGGTCTTTCAATGAGCAGTTCTTC
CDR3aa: CASSSPQGRSFNEQFF

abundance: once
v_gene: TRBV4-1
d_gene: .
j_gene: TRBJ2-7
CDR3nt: TGCGCCAGCAGCGCTCGACAGGGACTCCACGAGCAGTACTTC
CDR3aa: CASSARQGLHEQYF

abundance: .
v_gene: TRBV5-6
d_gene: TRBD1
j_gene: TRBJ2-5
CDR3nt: TGTGCCAGCAGCTTGAGCGTGCAGGGGGCATCACGAGAGACCCAGTACTTC
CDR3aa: CASSLSVQGASRETQYF

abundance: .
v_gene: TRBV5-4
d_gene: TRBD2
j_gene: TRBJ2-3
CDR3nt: TGTGCCAGCAGCTTGTATAGCGGGCGCACAGATACGCAGTATTTT
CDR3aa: CASSLYSGRTDTQYF

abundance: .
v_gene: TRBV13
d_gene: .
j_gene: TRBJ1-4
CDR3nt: TGTGCCAGCAGCTTGTCTGGAGCGACTAATGAAAAACTGTTTTTT
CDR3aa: CASSLSGATNEKLFF

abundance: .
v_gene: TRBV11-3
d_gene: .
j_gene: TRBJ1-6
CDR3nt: TGTGCCAGCAGCTTAGATTTGCGGGGTTTTGGGTCCTATAATTCACCCCTCCACTTT
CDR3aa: CASSLDLRGFGSYNSPLHF

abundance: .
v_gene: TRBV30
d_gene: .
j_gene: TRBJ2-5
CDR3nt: TGTGCCTGGAGTGTTAAGAGCCAAGAGACCCAGTACTTC
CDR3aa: CAWSVKSQETQYF

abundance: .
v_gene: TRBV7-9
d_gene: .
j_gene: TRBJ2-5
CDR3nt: TGTGCCAGCAGTCAATTAGTCGGACTGAAGATCCAAGAGACCCAGTACTTC
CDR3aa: CASSQLVGLKIQETQYF

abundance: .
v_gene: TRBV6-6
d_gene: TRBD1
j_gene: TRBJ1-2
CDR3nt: TGTGCCAGCAGTTACACGGACAGGTTTGACGGCTACACCTTC
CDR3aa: CASSYTDRFDGYTF

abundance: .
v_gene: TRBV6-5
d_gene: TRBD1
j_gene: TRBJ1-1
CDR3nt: TGTGCCAGCAGTAAAGACAGGGGGCGAGGTGAAGCTTTCTTT
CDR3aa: CASSKDRGRGEAFF

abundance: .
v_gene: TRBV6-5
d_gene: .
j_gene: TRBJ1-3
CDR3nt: TGTGCCAGCAGCCTCGACTCCATCTCTGGAAACACCATATATTTT
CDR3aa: CASSLDSISGNTIYF

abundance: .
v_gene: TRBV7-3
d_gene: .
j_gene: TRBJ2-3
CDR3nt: TGTGCCAGCAGCTTAACAGGTCATAACAGGAGGGCCCTTAGCACAGATACGCAGTATTTT
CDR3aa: CASSLTGHNRRALSTDTQYF

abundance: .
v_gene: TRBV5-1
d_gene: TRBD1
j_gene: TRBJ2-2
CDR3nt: TGCGCCAGCAACGAGGGACAGGGGTTCGCCGGGGAGCTGTTTTTT
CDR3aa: CASNEGQGFAGELFF

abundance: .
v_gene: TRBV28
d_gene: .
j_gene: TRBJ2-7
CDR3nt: TGTGCCAGCAGTTCATACACAGGGTCCTACGAGCAGTACTTC
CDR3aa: CASSSYTGSYEQYF

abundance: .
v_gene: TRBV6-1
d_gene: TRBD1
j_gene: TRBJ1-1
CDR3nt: TGTGCCGGCAGGACAGGTTTGAACACTGAAGCTTTCTTT
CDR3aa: CAGRTGLNTEAFF

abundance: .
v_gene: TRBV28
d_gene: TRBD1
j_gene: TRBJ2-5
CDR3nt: TGTGCCAGCAGTTCGGGACAGTACCAAGAGACCCAGTACTTC
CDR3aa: CASSSGQYQETQYF

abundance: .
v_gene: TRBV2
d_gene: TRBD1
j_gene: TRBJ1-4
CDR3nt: TGTGCCAGCAGAGACAGGGGTGAAAAACTGTTTTTT
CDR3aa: CASRDRGEKLFF

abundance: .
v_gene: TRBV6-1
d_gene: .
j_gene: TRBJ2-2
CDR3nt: TGTGCCAGCAGTGTGGGCAGGGGAACGGCCGGGGAGCTGTTTTTT
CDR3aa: CASSVGRGTAGELFF

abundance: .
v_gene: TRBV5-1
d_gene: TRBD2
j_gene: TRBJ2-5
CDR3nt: TGCGCCAGCAGCTTGACTAGCGGGCACCCCCAAGAGACCCAGTACTTC
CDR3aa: CASSLTSGHPQETQYF

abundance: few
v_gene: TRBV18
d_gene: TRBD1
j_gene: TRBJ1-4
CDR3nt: TGTGCCAGCTCACAGGAGACAGGGGGGAAGGAAAAACTGTTTTTT
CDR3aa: CASSQETGGKEKLFF

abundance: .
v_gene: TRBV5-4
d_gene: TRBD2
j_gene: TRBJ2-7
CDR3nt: TGTGCCAGCAGCTTGCGTGCGGGAGAGTACGAGCAGTACTTC
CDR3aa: CASSLRAGEYEQYF

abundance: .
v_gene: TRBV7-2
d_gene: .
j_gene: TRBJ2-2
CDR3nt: TGTGCCAGCAGCTTTTTTCGTGAGCAGGGGCGGCGGGTCGGGGAGCTGTTTTTT
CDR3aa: CASSFFREQGRRVGELFF

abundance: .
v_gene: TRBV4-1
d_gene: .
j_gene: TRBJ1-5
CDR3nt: TGCGCCAGCAGCCAAGATAGGCAGGGCAATCAGCCCCAGCATTTT
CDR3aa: CASSQDRQGNQPQHF

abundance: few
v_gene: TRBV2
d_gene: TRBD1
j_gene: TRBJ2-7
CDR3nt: TGTGCCAGCAGCCTTGGGGCAGGGGGCATGTACGAGCAGTACTTC
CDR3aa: CASSLGAGGMYEQYF

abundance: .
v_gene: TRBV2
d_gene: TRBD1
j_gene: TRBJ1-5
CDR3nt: TGTGCCAGCAGTGTGACAGGGAATACCCGACCGCCCCAGCATTTT
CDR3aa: CASSVTGNTRPPQHF

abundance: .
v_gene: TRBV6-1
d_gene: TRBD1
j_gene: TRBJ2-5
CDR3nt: TGTGCCAGCACTATAGGGACAGGGTTTGAGACCCAGTACTTC
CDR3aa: CASTIGTGFETQYF